The 2 T cell receptor beta chains listed next were all sequenced from one sample in a study of blood T cell repertoires in COVID-19. TCRdb's table, derived via immunoSEQ multiplex PCR, lists solely in-frame clones and lacks some. Found here are hundreds of thousands of clones, around 88% of them singletons; the top ten hold over 1.2%. The sequenced sample was peripheral blood. The receptors come from a man older than 75 with acute or convalescent COVID-19.

This clone was picked up one time. The chain couples TRBV28 to TRBJ1-2, with TRBD1 as a possible D gene (6 bases). The CDR3 consists of 17 residues. V lost 6 bases and J 5 bases, leaving 25 bases between the germline ends. Germline assignment: CDR1 MDHEN and CDR2 SYDVKM. The CDR3 DNA is TGTGCCAGCAGGTTCCGGGGGGACAACTCCCCAAATTATGGCTACACCTTC. Protein sequence: CASRFRGDNSPNYGYTF.

CDR3 amino acids: CSVGGQGAPDTQYF. The CDR3, as DNA: TGCAGCGTGGGGGGGCAGGGGGCCCCAGATACGCAGTATTTT. The rearrangement uses TRBV29-1 and TRBJ2-3, with D tentatively TRBD1 (8 bases). The germline V and J ends were trimmed by 6 bases and 4 bases, with 17 bases remaining between them. The length of the CDR3 is 14 residues. Germline CDR1 and CDR2: SQVTM and ANQGSEA.